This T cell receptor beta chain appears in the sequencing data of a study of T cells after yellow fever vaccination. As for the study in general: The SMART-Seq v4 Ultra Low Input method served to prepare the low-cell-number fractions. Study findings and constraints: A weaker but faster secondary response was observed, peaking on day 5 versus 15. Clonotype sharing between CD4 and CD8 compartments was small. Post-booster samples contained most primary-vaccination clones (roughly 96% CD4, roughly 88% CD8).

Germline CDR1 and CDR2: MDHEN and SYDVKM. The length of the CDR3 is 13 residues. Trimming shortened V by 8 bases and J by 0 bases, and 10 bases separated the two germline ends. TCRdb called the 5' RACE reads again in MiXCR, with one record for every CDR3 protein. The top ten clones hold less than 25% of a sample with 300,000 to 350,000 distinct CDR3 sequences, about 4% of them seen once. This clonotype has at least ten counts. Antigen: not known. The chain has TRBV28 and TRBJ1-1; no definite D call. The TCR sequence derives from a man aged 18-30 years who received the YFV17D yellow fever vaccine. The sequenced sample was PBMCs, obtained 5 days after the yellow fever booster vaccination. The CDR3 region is CASVRWLNTEAFF. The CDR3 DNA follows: TGTGCCAGCGTCCGCTGGCTGAACACTGAAGCTTTCTTT. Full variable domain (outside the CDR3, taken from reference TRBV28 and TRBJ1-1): DVKVTQSSRYLVKRTGEKVFLECVQDMDHENMFWYRQDPGLGLRLIYFSYDVKMKEKGDIPEGYSVSREKKERFSLILESASTNQTSMYLCASVRWLNTEAFFGQGTRLTVV.